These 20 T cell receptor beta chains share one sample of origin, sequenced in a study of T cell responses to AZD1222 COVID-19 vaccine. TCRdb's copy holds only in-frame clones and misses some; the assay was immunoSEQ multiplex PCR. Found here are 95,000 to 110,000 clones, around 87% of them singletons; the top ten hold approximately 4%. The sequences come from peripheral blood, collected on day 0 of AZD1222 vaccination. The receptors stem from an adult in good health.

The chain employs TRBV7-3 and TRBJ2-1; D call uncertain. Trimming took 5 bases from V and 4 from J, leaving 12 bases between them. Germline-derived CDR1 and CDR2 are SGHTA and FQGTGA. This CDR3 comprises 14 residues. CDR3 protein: CASSPRAEYNEQFF. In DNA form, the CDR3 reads TGTGCCAGCAGCCCTAGGGCGGAGTACAATGAGCAGTTCTTC.

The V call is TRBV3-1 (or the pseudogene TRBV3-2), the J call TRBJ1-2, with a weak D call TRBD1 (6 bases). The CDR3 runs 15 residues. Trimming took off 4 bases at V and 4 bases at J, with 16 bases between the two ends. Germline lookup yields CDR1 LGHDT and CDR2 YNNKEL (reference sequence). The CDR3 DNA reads TGTGCCAGCAGCCGGGGGCCCGAGTCCCGCTATGGCTACACCTTC. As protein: CASSRGPESRYGYTF.

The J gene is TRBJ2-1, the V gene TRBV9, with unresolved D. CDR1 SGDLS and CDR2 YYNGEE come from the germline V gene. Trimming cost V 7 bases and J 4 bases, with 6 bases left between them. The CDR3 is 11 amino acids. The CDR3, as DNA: TGTGCCAGCGGTCCATACAATGAGCAGTTCTTC. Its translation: CASGPYNEQFF.

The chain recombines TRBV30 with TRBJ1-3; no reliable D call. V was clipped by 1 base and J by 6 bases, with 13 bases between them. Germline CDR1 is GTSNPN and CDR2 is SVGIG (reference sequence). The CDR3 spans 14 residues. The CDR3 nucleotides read TGTGCCTGGAGTGGAGGCAGGCGAGTAAACACCATATATTTT. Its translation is CAWSGGRRVNTIYF.

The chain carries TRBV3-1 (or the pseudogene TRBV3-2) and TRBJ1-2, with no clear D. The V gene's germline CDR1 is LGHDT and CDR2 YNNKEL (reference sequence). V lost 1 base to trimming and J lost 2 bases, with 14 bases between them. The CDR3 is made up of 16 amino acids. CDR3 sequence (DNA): TGTGCCAGCAGCCAAGGGTCCGGACGGCAGAACTATGGCTACACCTTC. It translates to CASSQGSGRQNYGYTF.

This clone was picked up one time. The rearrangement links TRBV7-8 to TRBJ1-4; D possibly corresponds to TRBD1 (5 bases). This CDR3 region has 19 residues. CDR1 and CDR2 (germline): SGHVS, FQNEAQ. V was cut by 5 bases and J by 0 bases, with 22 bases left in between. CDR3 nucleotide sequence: TGTGCCAGCAGCCCAACCCTAATTAGGGGCGCAGCAACTAATGAAAAACTGTTTTTT. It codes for CASSPTLIRGAATNEKLFF.

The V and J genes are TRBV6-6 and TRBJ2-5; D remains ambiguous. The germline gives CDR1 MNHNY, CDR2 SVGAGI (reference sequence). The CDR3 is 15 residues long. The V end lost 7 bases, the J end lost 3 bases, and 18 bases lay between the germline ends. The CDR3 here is CASTQTQVMEETQYF. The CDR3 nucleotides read TGTGCCAGCACTCAGACCCAAGTGATGGAAGAGACCCAGTACTTC.

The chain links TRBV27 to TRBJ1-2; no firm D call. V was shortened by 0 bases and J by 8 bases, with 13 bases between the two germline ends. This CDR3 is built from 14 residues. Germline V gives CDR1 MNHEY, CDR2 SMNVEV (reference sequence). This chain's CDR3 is CASSLSSRDLGYTF. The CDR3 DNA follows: TGTGCCAGCAGTTTATCTTCAAGGGATTTGGGCTACACCTTC.

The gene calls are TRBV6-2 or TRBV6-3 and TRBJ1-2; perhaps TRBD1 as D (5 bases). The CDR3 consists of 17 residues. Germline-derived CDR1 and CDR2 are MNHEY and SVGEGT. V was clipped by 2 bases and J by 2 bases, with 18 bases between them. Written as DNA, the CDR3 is TGTGCCAGCAGTTACCGCCCTAGTGTGGGGCCAAACTATGGCTACACCTTC. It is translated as CASSYRPSVGPNYGYTF.

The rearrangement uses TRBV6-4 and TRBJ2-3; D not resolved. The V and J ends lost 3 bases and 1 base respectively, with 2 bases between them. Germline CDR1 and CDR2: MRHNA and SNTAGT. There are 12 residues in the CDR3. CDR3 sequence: CASSEGTDTQYF. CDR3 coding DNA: TGTGCCAGCAGTGAGGGCACAGATACGCAGTATTTT.

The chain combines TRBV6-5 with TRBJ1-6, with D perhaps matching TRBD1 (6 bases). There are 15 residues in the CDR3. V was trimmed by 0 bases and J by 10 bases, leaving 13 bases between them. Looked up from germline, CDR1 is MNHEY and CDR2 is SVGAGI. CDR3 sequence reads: CASSYSQTGGSPLHF. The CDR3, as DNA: TGTGCCAGCAGTTACTCACAGACAGGTGGATCACCCCTCCACTTT.

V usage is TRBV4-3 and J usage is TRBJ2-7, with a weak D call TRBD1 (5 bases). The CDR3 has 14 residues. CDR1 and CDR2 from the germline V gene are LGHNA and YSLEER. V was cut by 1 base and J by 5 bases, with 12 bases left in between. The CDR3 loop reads CASSQAMSGNEQYF. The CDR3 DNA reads TGCGCCAGCAGCCAAGCCATGTCAGGGAACGAGCAGTACTTC.

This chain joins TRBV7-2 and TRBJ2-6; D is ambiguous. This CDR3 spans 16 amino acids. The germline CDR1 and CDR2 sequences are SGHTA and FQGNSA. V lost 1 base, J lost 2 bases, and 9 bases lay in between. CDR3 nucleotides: TGTGCCAGCAGCTTAGAAGTGGGCACTGGGGCCAACGTCCTGACTTTC. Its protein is CASSLEVGTGANVLTF.

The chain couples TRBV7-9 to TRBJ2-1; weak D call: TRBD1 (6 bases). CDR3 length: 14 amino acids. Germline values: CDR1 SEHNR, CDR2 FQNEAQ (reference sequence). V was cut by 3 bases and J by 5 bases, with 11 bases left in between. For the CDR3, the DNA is TGTGCCAGCAGCTTGGGGAACAGGGACAATGAGCAGTTCTTC. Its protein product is CASSLGNRDNEQFF.

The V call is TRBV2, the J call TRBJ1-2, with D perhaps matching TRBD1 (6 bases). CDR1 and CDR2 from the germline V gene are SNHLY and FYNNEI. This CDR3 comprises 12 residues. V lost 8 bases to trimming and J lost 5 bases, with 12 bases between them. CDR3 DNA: TGTGCCAGCTCAGGGGTTCTGTATGGCTACACCTTC. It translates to CASSGVLYGYTF. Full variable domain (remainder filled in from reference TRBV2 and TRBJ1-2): EPEVTQTPSHQVTQMGQEVILRCVPISNHLYFYWYRQILGQKVEFLVSFYNNEISEKSEIFDDQFSVERPDGSNFTLKIRSTKLEDSAMYFCASSGVLYGYTFGSGTRLTVV.

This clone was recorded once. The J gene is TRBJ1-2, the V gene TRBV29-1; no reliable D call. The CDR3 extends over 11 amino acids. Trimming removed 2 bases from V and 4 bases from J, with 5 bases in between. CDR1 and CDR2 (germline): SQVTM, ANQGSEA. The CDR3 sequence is CSVEFGYGYTF. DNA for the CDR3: TGCAGCGTTGAATTCGGCTATGGCTACACCTTC.

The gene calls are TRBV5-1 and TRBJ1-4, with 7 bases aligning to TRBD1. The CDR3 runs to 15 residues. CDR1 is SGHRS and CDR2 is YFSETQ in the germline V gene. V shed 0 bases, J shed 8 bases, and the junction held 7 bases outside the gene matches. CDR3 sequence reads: CASSLGDRVGEKLFF. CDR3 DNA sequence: TGCGCCAGCAGCTTGGGAGACAGGGTGGGAGAAAAACTGTTTTTT.

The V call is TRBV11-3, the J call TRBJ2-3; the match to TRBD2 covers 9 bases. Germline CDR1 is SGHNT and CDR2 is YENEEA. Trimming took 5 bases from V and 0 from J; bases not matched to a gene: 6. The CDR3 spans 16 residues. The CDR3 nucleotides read TGTGCCAGCAGCCAAGGGACTAGCAGAAGCACAGATACGCAGTATTTT. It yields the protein CASSQGTSRSTDTQYF. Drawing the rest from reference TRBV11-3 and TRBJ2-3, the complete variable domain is EAGVVQSPRYKIIEKKQPVAFWCNPISGHNTLYWYLQNLGQGPELLIRYENEEAVDDSQLPKDRFSAERLKGVDSTLKIQPAELGDSAVYLCASSQGTSRSTDTQYFGPGTRLTVL.

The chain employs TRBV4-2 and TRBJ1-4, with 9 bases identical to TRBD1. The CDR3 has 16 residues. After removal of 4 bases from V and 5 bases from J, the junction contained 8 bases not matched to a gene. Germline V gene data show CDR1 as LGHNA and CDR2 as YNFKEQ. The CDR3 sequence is CASSRPKGQGNEKLFF. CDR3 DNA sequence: TGTGCCAGCAGCCGTCCCAAGGGACAGGGCAATGAAAAACTGTTTTTT.

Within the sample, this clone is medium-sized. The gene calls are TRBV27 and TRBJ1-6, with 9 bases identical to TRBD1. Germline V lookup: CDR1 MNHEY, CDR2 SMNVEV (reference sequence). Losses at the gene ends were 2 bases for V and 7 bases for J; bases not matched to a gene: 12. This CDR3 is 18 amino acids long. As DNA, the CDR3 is TGTGCCAGCAGTTTAGTCTGGCCGGGACAGGGAGAAAATTCACCCCTCCACTTT. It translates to CASSLVWPGQGENSPLHF.